Presented here are 17 T cell receptor beta chains from one specimen sequenced in a study of blood T cell repertoires in COVID-19. The repertoire was sequenced with immunoSEQ multiplex PCR; TCRdb's copy has only in-frame clones and lacks some. The data hold 90,000 or so clones, with roughly 86% observed a single time. Source material: peripheral blood. These receptors all come from a man over 45 with active COVID-19.

J is TRBJ2-4 and V is TRBV11-2, with D tentatively TRBD1 (6 bases). The CDR3 covers 19 residues. Trimming shortened V by 5 bases and J by 3 bases, and 26 bases separated the two germline ends. The germline V gene encodes CDR1 SGHAT and CDR2 FQNNGV. The CDR3 here is CASSAFGDWGRTDKNIQYF. DNA of the CDR3: TGTGCCAGCAGCGCCTTCGGGGATTGGGGGCGGACGGACAAAAACATTCAGTACTTC. Looking up the rest from reference TRBV11-2 and TRBJ2-4 gives the full variable domain: EAGVAQSPRYKIIEKRQSVAFWCNPISGHATLYWYQQILGQGPKLLIQFQNNGVVDDSQLPKDRFSAERLKGVDSTLKIQPAKLEDSAVYLCASSAFGDWGRTDKNIQYFGAGTRLSVL.

The V gene is TRBV4-2, the J gene TRBJ2-3, with 7 bases fitting TRBD1. The CDR3 length is 16 residues. Germline V gene lookup returns CDR1 LGHNA and CDR2 YNFKEQ. V was pared by 4 bases and J by 2 bases, with 9 bases of the junction left unmatched. CDR3 sequence reads: CASSPLGDRVTDTQYF. The CDR3 coding sequence is TGTGCCAGCAGCCCCCTAGGCGACAGGGTCACAGATACGCAGTATTTT.

The chain joins TRBV28 to TRBJ2-1; TRBD1 matches 7 bases. J lost 0 bases, V lost 6 bases, and 5 bases had no gene match. Germline CDR1 is MDHEN and CDR2 is SYDVKM. This CDR3 region has 15 residues. CDR3 residues: CASRGDSLSYNEQFF. CDR3 coding DNA: TGTGCCAGCAGGGGGGACAGTCTCTCCTACAATGAGCAGTTCTTC.

The chain recombines TRBV24-1 with TRBJ2-1, with D possibly TRBD2 on 5 matching bases. This CDR3 spans 16 amino acids. The germline V gene has CDR1 KGHDR and CDR2 SFDVKD. The ends were cut back, 7 bases at V and 2 bases at J, with 17 bases in the middle. The CDR3 here is CATSRGGFNAYNEQFF. The CDR3 DNA sequence: TGTGCCACCAGCAGAGGAGGATTTAACGCCTACAATGAGCAGTTCTTC.

The chain combines TRBV5-6 with TRBJ2-3; possibly TRBD2 for D (5 bases). Trimming removed 4 bases at V and 2 bases at J, with 14 bases between. The CDR3 totals 15 residues. Germline V gives CDR1 SGHDT, CDR2 YYEEEE. The CDR3 protein is CASSRPEGYTDTQYF. The CDR3 DNA reads as TGTGCCAGCAGCCGCCCAGAGGGATACACAGATACGCAGTATTTT.

V gene TRBV18 combines with J gene TRBJ2-7; D not resolved. V gave up 3 bases and J gave up 0 bases, with 9 bases separating them. Germline V gives CDR1 KGHSH, CDR2 LQKENI. The CDR3 has 14 residues. The CDR3 protein is CASSPKPGSYEQYF. DNA for the CDR3: TGTGCCAGCTCACCCAAGCCAGGCTCCTACGAGCAGTACTTC.

This rearrangement joins TRBV7-9 to TRBJ2-7; D gene unclear. The length of the CDR3 is 12 residues. V dropped 6 bases and J dropped 5 bases, with 11 bases sitting between them. Germline CDR1 and CDR2: SEHNR and FQNEAQ (reference sequence). CDR3 protein: CASSGQAHEQYF. The CDR3 nucleotides are TGTGCCAGCAGTGGGCAGGCCCACGAGCAGTACTTC.

The chain carries TRBV2 and TRBJ2-2, with 8 bases matching TRBD2. CDR1 and CDR2 (germline): SNHLY, FYNNEI. This CDR3 is built from 14 residues. J gave up 0 bases and V 6 bases, and 0 bases lay outside the gene matches. The CDR3 loop reads CASRRGANTGELFF. In DNA, the CDR3 is TGTGCCAGCAGGCGGGGGGCGAACACCGGGGAGCTGTTTTTT.

This clone was counted only a few times. The genes are TRBV18 and TRBJ1-6; weak D call: TRBD1 (6 bases). With 3 bases removed from V and 8 bases from J, the gap between germline ends came to 11 bases. The germline V gene has CDR1 KGHSH and CDR2 LQKENI. The CDR3 extends over 14 amino acids. CDR3 protein: CASSPTGKDSPLHF. In DNA form, the CDR3 reads TGTGCCAGCTCACCCACAGGGAAGGATTCACCCCTCCACTTT.

The chain is built from TRBV7-2 and TRBJ2-1; 14 bases fit TRBD2. The germline V gene has CDR1 SGHTA and CDR2 FQGNSA. The CDR3 extends over 18 amino acids. V dropped 5 bases and J dropped 0; count of bases not matched to a gene: 6. The CDR3 bases are TGTGCCAGCAGCCCGGGACTAGCGGGGGAAAGCTCCTACAATGAGCAGTTCTTC. Its translation: CASSPGLAGESSYNEQFF.

This clone was recorded once. V usage is TRBV7-2 and J usage is TRBJ2-7, with 10 nucleotides matching TRBD2. V lost 5 bases to trimming and J lost 4 bases; unmatched junction nucleotides: 8. This CDR3 has 15 amino acids. From germline, CDR1 is SGHTA and CDR2 FQGNSA. DNA for the CDR3: TGTGCCAGCAGCCCGCAAGCGGGAGGGAGGTACGAGCAGTACTTC. Translating gives CASSPQAGGRYEQYF.

V and J are TRBV9 and TRBJ2-1, with TRBD2 matching over 8 bases. Germline values: CDR1 SGDLS, CDR2 YYNGEE. This CDR3 is 15 amino acids long. With 4 bases clipped from V and 4 bases from J, the junction kept 7 bases outside the gene matches. The CDR3 region is CASSPQRGSYNEQFF. DNA of the CDR3: TGTGCCAGCAGCCCACAGCGGGGGAGTTACAATGAGCAGTTCTTC.

This clone was detected once. The chain employs TRBV29-1 and TRBJ2-2; TRBD2 matches at 8 bases. The V segment lost 7 bases and the J segment 1 base; nucleotides outside the gene matches: 5. The V gene's germline CDR1 is SQVTM and CDR2 ANQGSEA. The CDR3 is 14 amino acids. This CDR3 is CSAIAGRNTGELFF. Here the CDR3 DNA reads TGCAGCGCTATAGCGGGACGGAACACCGGGGAGCTGTTTTTT.

The rearrangement joins TRBV3-1 (or the pseudogene TRBV3-2) to TRBJ2-1, with 11 bases fitting TRBD2. Trimming cost V 4 bases and J 4 bases; bases outside gene matches: 6. Germline V gives CDR1 LGHDT, CDR2 YNNKEL (reference sequence). The CDR3 runs 16 residues. CDR3 residues: CASSRPGTSGYNEQFF. DNA for the CDR3: TGTGCCAGCAGCCGTCCCGGGACTAGCGGTTACAATGAGCAGTTCTTC.

J is TRBJ2-4 and V is TRBV3-1 (or the pseudogene TRBV3-2), with D possibly being TRBD2 (5 bases). The CDR3 totals 15 residues. Germline CDR1 LGHDT, CDR2 YNNKEL (reference sequence). The ends were cut back, 4 bases at V and 0 bases at J, with 10 bases in the middle. CDR3 sequence: CASSPTRVAKNIQYF. In DNA form, the CDR3 reads TGTGCCAGCAGCCCCACTAGGGTAGCCAAAAACATTCAGTACTTC.

This clone was seen a single time. The J gene is TRBJ1-5, the V gene TRBV20-1; 7 bases match TRBD1. V shed 3 bases and J 7 bases; nucleotides not matched to a gene: 9. The CDR3 totals 14 residues. CDR1 and CDR2 from the germline V gene are DFQATT and SNEGSKA (reference sequence). The CDR3 sequence is CSASNVRGDQPQHF. Written as DNA, the CDR3 is TGCAGTGCTAGTAATGTCAGGGGGGACCAGCCCCAGCATTTT.

This clone appeared once. This rearrangement joins TRBV29-1 to TRBJ2-5, with 7 bases aligning to TRBD2. The CDR3 loop spans 14 amino acids. J gave up 5 bases and V 4 bases, and 10 bases lay outside the gene matches. Per germline, CDR1 SQVTM and CDR2 ANQGSEA. The CDR3 reads CSVGSSGSAETQYF. Written as DNA, the CDR3 is TGCAGCGTTGGCTCTAGCGGTTCTGCCGAGACCCAGTACTTC.